This T cell receptor beta chain was captured in a study of blood T cells in healthy people across ages. Sample-barcoded 5' priming and a J-beta primer mix drove a second PCR of about 6 to 12 cycles. A 12-random-nucleotide template-switch adaptor tagged each cDNA molecule. MiXCR, applied by TCRdb to the 5' RACE reads, yields one record per CDR3 protein. Here the sample spans hundreds of thousands of distinct CDR3 sequences, about 30% being singletons. In terms of origin and age, donors were healthy Caucasian individuals from Russia aged roughly 6 to 95. Whenever a sample was processed, at least 6 million PBMCs were isolated. The germline CDR1 and CDR2 sequences are SGHTA and FQGNSA. The V and J ends lost 2 bases and 6 bases, in that order; junction bases with no gene match: 8. This CDR3 region has 15 residues.

The sample taken for sequencing was blood. The receptor comes from a woman older than 75 in good health. The chain recombines TRBV7-2 with TRBJ2-3, with TRBD2 identical over 7 bases. The CDR3 reads CASSLKAGDSDTQYF. The CDR3 region has the DNA TGTGCCAGCAGCTTAAAGGCGGGGGACTCCGATACGCAGTATTTT.